This T cell receptor beta chain was sequenced during a study of shared clonotypes between healthy human individuals. The CD8 memory fraction combined CD45RO+ cells with TemRA cells (CCR7-negative CD45RA+). This clone was counted a few times. Method: immunoSEQ multiplex PCR; TCRdb's copy keeps in-frame clones and lacks some. The sample yields around 100,000 clones, 65% to 75% seen once. V gave up 4 bases and J gave up 6 bases; unmatched junction bases: 6. This CDR3 has 15 residues. Per germline, CDR1 MNHEY and CDR2 SMNVEV (reference sequence). The clonotype was recovered from a woman in her twenties or thirties in good health. This chain uses TRBV27 with TRBJ2-1, with 10 bases matching TRBD2. What was sequenced was memory CD8+ T cells sorted from blood. Described subset: CD45RO+ cells pooled with CCR7-negative TemRA cells. CDR3 bases: TGTGCCAGCAGTTCCGGGACTAGCGAGCTCAATGAGCAGTTCTTC. It translates to CASSSGTSELNEQFF.